This is a list of T cell receptor beta chains from one sample in a study of cytomegalovirus exposure and HLA in healthy donors. Repertoires were generated with immunoSEQ multiplex PCR, while TCRdb's copy carries only in-frame clones and drops some. The table includes around 300,000 clones, approximately 85% detected once. Sample: PBMCs. The receptors were sampled from a woman in her forties in good health and CMV-seropositive. The CDR3 runs from the conserved cysteine through the conserved F or W. A D gene is named only where the DNA matches it firmly. The size entry is marked missing in some rows and otherwise reads once, few, many or a size class.

cdr3_length d_call j_call v_call clone_size cdr3_aa cdr3_nt
11 - TRBJ2-1 TRBV4-1 - CAGSQDVEQFF TGCGCCGGCAGCCAAGACGTTGAGCAGTTCTTC
15 TRBD2 TRBJ2-5 TRBV30 - CAWSGGLAAGETQYF TGTGCCTGGAGTGGAGGACTAGCGGCCGGGGAGACCCAGTACTTC
15 TRBD2 TRBJ2-3 TRBV10-3 - CAISTDSGREDTQYF TGTGCCATCAGCACAGATAGCGGGAGAGAAGATACGCAGTATTTT
15 - TRBJ2-7 TRBV7-2 once CASSFRSPGTPEQYF TGTGCCAGCAGCTTTCGCAGTCCCGGGACTCCCGAGCAGTACTTC
15 TRBD2 TRBJ2-7 TRBV30 - CAWSSPGLAGYEQYF TGTGCCTGGAGTAGCCCGGGACTAGCGGGCTACGAGCAGTACTTC
16 - TRBJ2-3 TRBV6-6 - CASSWGGREPTDTQYF TGTGCCAGCAGTTGGGGTGGGCGGGAACCCACAGATACGCAGTATTTT
13 - TRBJ2-3 TRBV11-2 - CASSPGLWDTQYF TGTGCCAGCAGCCCGGGACTCTGGGATACGCAGTATTTT
15 - TRBJ2-1 TRBV7-3 - CASSLQGSSYNEQFF TGTGCCAGCAGCTTACAGGGGAGCTCCTACAATGAGCAGTTCTTC
16 - TRBJ1-5 TRBV30 - CAWSVIGRQGSQPQHF TGTGCCTGGAGTGTAATCGGCCGTCAGGGGAGTCAGCCCCAGCATTTT
16 - TRBJ1-3 TRBV28 once CASSFGGRLSGNTIYF TGTGCCAGCAGTTTTGGCGGCCGACTCTCTGGAAACACCATATATTTT
16 TRBD2 TRBJ2-2 TRBV9 - CASSVTSGRNTGELFF TGTGCCAGCAGCGTTACTAGCGGGAGAAACACCGGGGAGCTGTTTTTT
14 TRBD1 TRBJ1-4 TRBV4-2 once CASSQGTGGGKLFF TGTGCCAGCAGCCAGGGGACAGGGGGCGGAAAACTGTTTTTT
13 TRBD1 TRBJ1-5 TRBV7-8 - CASSPGQEEAQHF TGTGCCAGCAGCCCGGGACAGGAGGAGGCCCAGCATTTT
13 - TRBJ1-5 TRBV29-1 - CSAQGDGNQPQHF TGCAGCGCACAGGGTGATGGCAATCAGCCCCAGCATTTT
11 - TRBJ2-5 TRBV27 - CASRSGETQYF TGTGCCAGCAGGAGTGGAGAGACCCAGTACTTC
12 - TRBJ2-1 TRBV5-1 - CASSPPGNEQFF TGCGCCAGCAGCCCGCCGGGGAATGAGCAGTTCTTC
16 - TRBJ2-2 TRBV15 few CATSSTSGRGTGELFF TGTGCCACCAGCAGCACCTCCGGGCGAGGGACCGGGGAGCTGTTTTTT
15 - TRBJ1-1 TRBV5-1 - CASSSSGTPNTEAFF TGCGCCAGCAGCTCGAGCGGGACACCGAACACTGAAGCTTTCTTT
15 - TRBJ2-1 TRBV7-9 - CASSLVQVTHNEQFF TGTGCCAGCAGCTTAGTACAGGTTACCCACAATGAGCAGTTCTTC
15 TRBD2 TRBJ2-7 TRBV25-1 - CASSELAGGTYEQYF TGTGCCAGCAGTGAATTAGCGGGGGGGACCTACGAGCAGTACTTC
16 TRBD1 TRBJ2-2 TRBV27 - CASSTDRGPNTGELFF TGTGCCAGCAGTACGGACAGGGGGCCCAACACCGGGGAGCTGTTTTTT
15 - TRBJ1-6 TRBV7-6 - CASSPGPYRGSPLHF TGTGCCAGCAGCCCCGGTCCTTATAGGGGTTCACCCCTCCACTTT